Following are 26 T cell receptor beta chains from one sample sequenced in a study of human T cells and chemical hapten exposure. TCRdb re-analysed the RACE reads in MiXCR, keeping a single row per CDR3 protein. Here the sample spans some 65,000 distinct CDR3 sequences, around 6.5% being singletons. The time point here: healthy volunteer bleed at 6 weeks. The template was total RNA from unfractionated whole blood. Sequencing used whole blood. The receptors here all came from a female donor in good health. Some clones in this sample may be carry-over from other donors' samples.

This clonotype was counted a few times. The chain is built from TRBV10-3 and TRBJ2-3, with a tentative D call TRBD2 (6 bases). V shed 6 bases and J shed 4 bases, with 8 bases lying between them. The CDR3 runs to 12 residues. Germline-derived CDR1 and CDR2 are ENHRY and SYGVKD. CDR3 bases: TGTGCCATCAGGGAGGGTCCAGATACGCAGTATTTT. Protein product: CAIREGPDTQYF.

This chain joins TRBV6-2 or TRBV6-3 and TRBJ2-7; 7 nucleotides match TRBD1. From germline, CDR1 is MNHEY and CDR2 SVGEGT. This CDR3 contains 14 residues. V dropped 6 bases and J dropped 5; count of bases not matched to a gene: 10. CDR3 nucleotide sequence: TGTGCCAGCAGCCACACAGGGGTGTCGGACGAGCAGTACTTC. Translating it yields CASSHTGVSDEQYF.

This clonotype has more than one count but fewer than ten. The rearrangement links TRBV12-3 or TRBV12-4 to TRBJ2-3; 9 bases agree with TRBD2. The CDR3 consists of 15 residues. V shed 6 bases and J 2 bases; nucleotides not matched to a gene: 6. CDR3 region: CASRGGLADTDTQYF. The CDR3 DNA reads TGTGCCAGCAGAGGGGGACTAGCAGACACAGATACGCAGTATTTT.

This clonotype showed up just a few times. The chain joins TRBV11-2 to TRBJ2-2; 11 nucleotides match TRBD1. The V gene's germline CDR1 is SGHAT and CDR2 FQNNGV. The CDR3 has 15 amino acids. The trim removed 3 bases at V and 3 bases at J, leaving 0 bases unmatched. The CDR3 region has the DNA TGTGCCAGCAGCTTGGGACAGGGGGACACCGGGGAGCTGTTTTTT. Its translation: CASSLGQGDTGELFF. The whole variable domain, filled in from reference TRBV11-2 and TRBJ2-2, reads EAGVAQSPRYKIIEKRQSVAFWCNPISGHATLYWYQQILGQGPKLLIQFQNNGVVDDSQLPKDRFSAERLKGVDSTLKIQPAKLEDSAVYLCASSLGQGDTGELFFGEGSRLTVL.

The CDR3 loop is CASSQRTWWSHEQYF. The DNA for the CDR3 is TGTGCCAGCAGCCAACGGACTTGGTGGAGTCACGAGCAGTACTTC. This sequence joins TRBV14 and TRBJ2-7; D is perhaps TRBD2 (5 bases). The CDR3 covers 15 residues. The V gene's germline CDR1 is SGHDN and CDR2 FVKESK. Trimming took off 2 bases at V and 5 bases at J, with 16 bases between the two ends.

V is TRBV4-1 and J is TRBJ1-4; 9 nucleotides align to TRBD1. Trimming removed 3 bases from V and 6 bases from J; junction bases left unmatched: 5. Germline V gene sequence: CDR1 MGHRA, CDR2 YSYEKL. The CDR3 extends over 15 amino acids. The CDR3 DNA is TGCGCCAGCAGCCAGACCGGGACAGGGTATGAAAAACTGTTTTTT. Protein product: CASSQTGTGYEKLFF.

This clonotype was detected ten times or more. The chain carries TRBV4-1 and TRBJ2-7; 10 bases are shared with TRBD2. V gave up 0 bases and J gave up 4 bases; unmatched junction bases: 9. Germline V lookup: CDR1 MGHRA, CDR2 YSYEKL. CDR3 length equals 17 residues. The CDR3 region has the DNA TGCGCCAGCAGCCAAGATCCCTGGGGTAGCGGGGGGTACGAGCAGTACTTC. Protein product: CASSQDPWGSGGYEQYF.

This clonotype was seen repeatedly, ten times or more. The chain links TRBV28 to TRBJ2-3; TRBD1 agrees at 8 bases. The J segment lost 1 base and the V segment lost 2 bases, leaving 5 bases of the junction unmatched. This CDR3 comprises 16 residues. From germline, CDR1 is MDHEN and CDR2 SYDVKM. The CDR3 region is CASSLETGAGTDTQYF. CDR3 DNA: TGTGCCAGCAGTTTAGAGACAGGGGCCGGCACAGATACGCAGTATTTT.

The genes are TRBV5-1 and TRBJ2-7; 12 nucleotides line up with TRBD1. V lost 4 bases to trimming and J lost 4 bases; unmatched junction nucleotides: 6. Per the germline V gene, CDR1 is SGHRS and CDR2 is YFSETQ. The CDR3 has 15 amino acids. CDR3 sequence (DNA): TGCGCCAGCAGCAACGGGACAGGGGGCTTTTACGAGCAGTACTTC. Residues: CASSNGTGGFYEQYF.

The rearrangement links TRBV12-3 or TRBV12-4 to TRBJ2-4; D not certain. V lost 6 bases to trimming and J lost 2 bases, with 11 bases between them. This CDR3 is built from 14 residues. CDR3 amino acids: CASSSLGTKNIQYF. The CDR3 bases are TGTGCCAGCAGCTCCCTAGGGACCAAAAACATTCAGTACTTC.

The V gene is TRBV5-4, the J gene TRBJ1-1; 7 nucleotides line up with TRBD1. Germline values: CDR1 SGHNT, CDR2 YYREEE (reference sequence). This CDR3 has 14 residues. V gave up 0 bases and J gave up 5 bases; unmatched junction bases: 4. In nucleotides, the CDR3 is TGTGCCAGCAGCTTGGACAGGGGATCAACTGAAGCTTTCTTT. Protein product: CASSLDRGSTEAFF.

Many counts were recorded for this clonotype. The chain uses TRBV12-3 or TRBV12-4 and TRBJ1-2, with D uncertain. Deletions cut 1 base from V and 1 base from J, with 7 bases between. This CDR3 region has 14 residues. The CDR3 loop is CASSLVTDNYGYTF. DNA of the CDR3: TGTGCCAGCAGTTTAGTAACGGATAACTATGGCTACACCTTC.

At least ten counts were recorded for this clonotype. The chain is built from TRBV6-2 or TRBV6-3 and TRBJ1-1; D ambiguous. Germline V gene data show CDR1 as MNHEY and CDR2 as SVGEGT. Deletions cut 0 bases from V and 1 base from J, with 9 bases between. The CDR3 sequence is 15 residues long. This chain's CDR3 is CASSYSSNKNTEAFF. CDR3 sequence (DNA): TGTGCCAGCAGTTACTCGAGTAACAAGAACACTGAAGCTTTCTTT.

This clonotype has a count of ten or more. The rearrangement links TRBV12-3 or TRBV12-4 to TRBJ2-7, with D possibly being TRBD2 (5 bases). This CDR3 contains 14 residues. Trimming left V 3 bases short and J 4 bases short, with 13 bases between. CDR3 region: CASSFLASPYEQYF. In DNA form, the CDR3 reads TGTGCCAGCAGTTTTCTGGCTAGCCCTTACGAGCAGTACTTC.

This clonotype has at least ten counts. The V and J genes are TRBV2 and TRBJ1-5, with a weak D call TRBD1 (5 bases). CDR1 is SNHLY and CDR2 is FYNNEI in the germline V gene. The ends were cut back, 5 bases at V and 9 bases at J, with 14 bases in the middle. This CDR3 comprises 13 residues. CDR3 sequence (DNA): TGTGCCAGCAGTCTCCAGGGAGGGTGGCCCCAGCATTTT. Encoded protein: CASSLQGGWPQHF.

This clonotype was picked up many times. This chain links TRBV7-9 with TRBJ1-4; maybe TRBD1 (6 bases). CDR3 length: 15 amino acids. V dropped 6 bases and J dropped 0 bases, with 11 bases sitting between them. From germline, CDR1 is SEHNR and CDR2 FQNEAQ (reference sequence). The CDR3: CASSPGTPTNEKLFF. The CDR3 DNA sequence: TGTGCCAGCAGTCCCGGGACACCAACTAATGAAAAACTGTTTTTT. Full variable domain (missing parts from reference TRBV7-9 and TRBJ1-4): DTGVSQNPRHKITKRGQNVTFRCDPISEHNRLYWYRQTLGQGPEFLTYFQNEAQLEKSRLLSDRFSAERPKGSFSTLEIQRTEQGDSAMYLCASSPGTPTNEKLFFGSGTQLSVL.

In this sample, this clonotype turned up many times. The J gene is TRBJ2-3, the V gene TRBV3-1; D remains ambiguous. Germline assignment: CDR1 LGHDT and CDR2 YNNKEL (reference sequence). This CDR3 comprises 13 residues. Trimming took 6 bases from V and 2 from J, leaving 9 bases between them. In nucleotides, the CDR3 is TGTGCCAGCAGACCTTTAGACACAGATACGCAGTATTTT. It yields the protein CASRPLDTDTQYF.

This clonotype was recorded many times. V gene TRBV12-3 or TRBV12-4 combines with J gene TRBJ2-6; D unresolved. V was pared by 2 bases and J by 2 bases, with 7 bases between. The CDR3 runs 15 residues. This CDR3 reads CASSLMSPGANVLTF. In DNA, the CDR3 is TGTGCCAGCAGTTTAATGAGCCCTGGGGCCAACGTCCTGACTTTC.

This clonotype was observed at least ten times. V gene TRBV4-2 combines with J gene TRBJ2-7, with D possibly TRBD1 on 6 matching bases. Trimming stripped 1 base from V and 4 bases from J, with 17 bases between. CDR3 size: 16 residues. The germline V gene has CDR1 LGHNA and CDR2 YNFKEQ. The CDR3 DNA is TGTGCCAGCAGCCAAGGGTTCCAGGGGAATAGGTACGAGCAGTACTTC. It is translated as CASSQGFQGNRYEQYF.

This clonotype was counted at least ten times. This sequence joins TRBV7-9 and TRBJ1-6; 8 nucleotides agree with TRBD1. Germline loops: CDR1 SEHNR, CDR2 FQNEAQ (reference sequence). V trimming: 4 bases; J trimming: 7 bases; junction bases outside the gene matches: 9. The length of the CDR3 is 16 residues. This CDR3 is CASSSQGTGQNSPLHF. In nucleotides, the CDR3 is TGTGCCAGCAGCTCCCAAGGGACAGGCCAAAATTCACCCCTCCACTTT. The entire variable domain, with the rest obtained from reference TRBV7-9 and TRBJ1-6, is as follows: DTGVSQNPRHKITKRGQNVTFRCDPISEHNRLYWYRQTLGQGPEFLTYFQNEAQLEKSRLLSDRFSAERPKGSFSTLEIQRTEQGDSAMYLCASSSQGTGQNSPLHFGNGTRLTVT.

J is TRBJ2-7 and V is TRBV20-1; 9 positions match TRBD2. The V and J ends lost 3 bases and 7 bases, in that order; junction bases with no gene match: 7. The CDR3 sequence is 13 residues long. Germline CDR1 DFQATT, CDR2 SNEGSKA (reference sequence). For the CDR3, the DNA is TGCAGTGCTAGGGCTAGCGGGACTCGAGAGCAGTACTTC. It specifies CSARASGTREQYF.

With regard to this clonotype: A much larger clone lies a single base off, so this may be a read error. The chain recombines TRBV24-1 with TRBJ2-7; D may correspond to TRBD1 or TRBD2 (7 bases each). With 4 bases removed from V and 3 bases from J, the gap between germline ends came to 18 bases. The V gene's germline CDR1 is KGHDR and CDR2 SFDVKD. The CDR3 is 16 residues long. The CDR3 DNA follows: TGTGCCACCAGTGAGGGAGGGACAGCGCACCGCTACGAGCAGTACTTC. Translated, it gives CATSEGGTAHRYEQYF.

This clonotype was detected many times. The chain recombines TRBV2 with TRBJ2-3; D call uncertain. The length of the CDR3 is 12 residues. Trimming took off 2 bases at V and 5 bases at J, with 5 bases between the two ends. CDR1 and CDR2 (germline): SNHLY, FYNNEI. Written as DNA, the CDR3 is TGTGCCAGCAGTGAATATAGAGATACGCAGTATTTT. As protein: CASSEYRDTQYF.

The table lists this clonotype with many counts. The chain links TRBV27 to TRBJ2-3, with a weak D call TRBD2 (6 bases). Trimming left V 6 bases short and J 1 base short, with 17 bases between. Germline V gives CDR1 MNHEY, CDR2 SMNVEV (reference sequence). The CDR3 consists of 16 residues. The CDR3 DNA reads TGTGCCAGCAGGAAGAGACTAGAAGTGGGCACAGATACGCAGTATTTT. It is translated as CASRKRLEVGTDTQYF.

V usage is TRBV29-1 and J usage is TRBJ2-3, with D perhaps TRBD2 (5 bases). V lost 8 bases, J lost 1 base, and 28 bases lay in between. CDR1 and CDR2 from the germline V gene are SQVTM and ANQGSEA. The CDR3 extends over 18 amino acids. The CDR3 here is CSTGTLLSLLGGTDTQYF. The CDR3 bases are TGCAGCACTGGAACCCTCCTCTCACTTCTCGGGGGCACAGATACGCAGTATTTT.

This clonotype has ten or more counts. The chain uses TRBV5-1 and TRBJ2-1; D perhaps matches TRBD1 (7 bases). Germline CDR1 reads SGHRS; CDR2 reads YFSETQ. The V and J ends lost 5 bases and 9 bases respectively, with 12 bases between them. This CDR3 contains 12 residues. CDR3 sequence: CASSVQGGEQFF. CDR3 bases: TGCGCCAGCAGTGTCCAGGGGGGTGAGCAGTTCTTC.